This T cell receptor (beta chain) originates from a study of T cell repertoires in cytomegalovirus infection. Findings of the study overall: The study found HLA-C-restricted CMV-specific TCR beta clonotypes dominating the ex vivo response. Cumulative public TCR beta family frequency identified CMV carriers with the relevant HLA.

This clonotype was detected only a few times. The antigen remains unidentified. The germline V and J ends were trimmed by 2 bases and 2 bases, with 15 bases remaining between them. Germline-derived CDR1 and CDR2 are MDHEN and SYDVKM. The CDR3 has 16 residues. TCRdb fed the reads into MiXCR, producing one record per CDR3 protein. In the table there are about 180,000 distinct CDR3 sequences, about 15% of which are singletons. The sequenced sample consisted of CD8+ T cells from PBMCs. V is TRBV28 and J is TRBJ2-5; D perhaps matches TRBD1 (5 bases). This TCR was sampled from a human donor in good health (CMV status not recorded). Some clones in this sample may be carry-over from other donors' samples. The CDR3 region has the DNA TGTGCCAGCAGTTTACCCCCTGACAGTTTACAAGAGACCCAGTACTTC. This sequence encodes CASSLPPDSLQETQYF.